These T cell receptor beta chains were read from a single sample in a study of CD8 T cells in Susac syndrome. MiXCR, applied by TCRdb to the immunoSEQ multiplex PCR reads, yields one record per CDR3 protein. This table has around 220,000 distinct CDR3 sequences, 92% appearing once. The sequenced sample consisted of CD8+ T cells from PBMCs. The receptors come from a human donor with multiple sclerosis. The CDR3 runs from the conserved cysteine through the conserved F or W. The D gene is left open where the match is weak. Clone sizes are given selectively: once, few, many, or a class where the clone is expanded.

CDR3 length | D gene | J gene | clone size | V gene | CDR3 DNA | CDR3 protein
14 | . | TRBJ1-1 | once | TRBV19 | TGTGCCAGTAGTATGGGCCAGGGGAGCACTGAAGCTTTCTTT | CASSMGQGSTEAFF
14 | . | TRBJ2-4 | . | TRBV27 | TGTGCCAGCAGTTACAGCGGATTCAAAAACATTCAGTACTTC | CASSYSGFKNIQYF
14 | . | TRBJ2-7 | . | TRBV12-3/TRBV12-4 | TGTGCCAGCAGGGACCGGGACACTCCCTACGAGCAGTACTTC | CASRDRDTPYEQYF
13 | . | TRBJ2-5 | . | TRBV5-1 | TGCGCCAGCAGCCCCTTGGGTGGCGAGACCCAGTACTTC | CASSPLGGETQYF
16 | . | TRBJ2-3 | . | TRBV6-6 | TGTGCCAGCAGACCTCTTAAAGGGTATAGCACAGATACGCAGTATTTT | CASRPLKGYSTDTQYF
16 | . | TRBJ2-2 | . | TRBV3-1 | TGTGCCAGCACCCATGGCCGAACGGCGAACACCGGGGAGCTGTTTTTT | CASTHGRTANTGELFF
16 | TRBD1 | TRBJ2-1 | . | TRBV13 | TGTGCCAGCAGCTTGGAGCAGGGGGTGTCTCAGAATGAGCAGTTCTTC | CASSLEQGVSQNEQFF
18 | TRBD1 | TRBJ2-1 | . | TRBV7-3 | TGTGCCAGCAGCTCAACCGGGACAGGGGACTACTCCTACAATGAGCAGTTCTTC | CASSSTGTGDYSYNEQFF
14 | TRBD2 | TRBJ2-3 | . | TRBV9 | TGTGCCAGCAGCGGAGGGACTAGCGACGGAAGGCGGTATTTT | CASSGGTSDGRRYF
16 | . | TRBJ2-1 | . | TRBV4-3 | TGCGCCAGCAGCCCGCAGGCACAGGGGAGGGACAATGAGCAGTTCTTC | CASSPQAQGRDNEQFF
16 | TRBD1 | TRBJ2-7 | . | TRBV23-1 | TGCGCCAGCAGTCAATCCGGGACAGCCCGTCGGCGCGAGCAGTACTTC | CASSQSGTARRREQYF
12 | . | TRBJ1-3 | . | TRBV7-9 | TGTGCCAGCAGCTTATCCCGAAACACCATATATTTT | CASSLSRNTIYF
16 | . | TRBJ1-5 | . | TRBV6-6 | TGTGCCAGCAGTTACTCGGGCACTGCCCGCAATCAGCCCCAGCATTTT | CASSYSGTARNQPQHF
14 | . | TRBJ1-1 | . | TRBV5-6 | TGTGCCAGCAGCTTTGGCAAGTCGGCCTCTCTAGCTTTCTTT | CASSFGKSASLAFF
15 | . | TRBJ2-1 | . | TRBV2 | TGTGCCATGCAGGGCGGGGAAAGCTCCTACAATGAGCAGTTCTTC | CAMQGGESSYNEQFF
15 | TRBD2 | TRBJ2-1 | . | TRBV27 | TGTGCCAGCAGTTCCGGGACTAGCGGGAGGGCGGGGCAGTTCTTC | CASSSGTSGRAGQFF
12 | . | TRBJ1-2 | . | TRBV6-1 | TGTGCCAGCAGTCCCCGACGGAAGGGCTACACCTTC | CASSPRRKGYTF
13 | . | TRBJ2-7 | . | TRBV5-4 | TGTGCCAGCAGTGACAGGAGCTCCTACGAGCAGTACTTC | CASSDRSSYEQYF
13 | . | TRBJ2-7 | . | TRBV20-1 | TGCAGTGCTAGGGCCACCCGCTCCTACGAGCAGTACTTC | CSARATRSYEQYF
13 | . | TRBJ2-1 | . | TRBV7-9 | TGTGCGCGGCCCGGGGACCTCTACAATGAGCAGTTCTTC | CARPGDLYNEQFF
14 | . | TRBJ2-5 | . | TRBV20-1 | TGCAGTGCTACTCCGGGACCCTACCAAGAGACCCAGTACTTC | CSATPGPYQETQYF
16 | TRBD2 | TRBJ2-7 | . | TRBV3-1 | TGTGCCAGCAGCCAAGATAGACTAGCAACCAACTACGAGCAGTACTTC | CASSQDRLATNYEQYF
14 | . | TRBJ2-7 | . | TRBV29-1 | TGCAGCGTTGAAGTTGAGGGGAGCTCCTACGAGCAGTACTTC | CSVEVEGSSYEQYF
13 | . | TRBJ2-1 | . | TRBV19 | TGTGCCAGTAGTATTACTACTTACAATGAGCAGTTCTTC | CASSITTYNEQFF
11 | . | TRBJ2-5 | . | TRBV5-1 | TGCGCCAGCACGTACCAAGAGACCCAGTACTTC | CASTYQETQYF
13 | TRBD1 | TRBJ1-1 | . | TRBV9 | TGTGCCAGCAGCCCCGCGGACAGGGGGACGGCTTTCTTT | CASSPADRGTAFF
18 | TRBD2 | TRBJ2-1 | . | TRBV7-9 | TGTGCCAGCAGCTCCCCGGGACTAGCGGGAGAAGGATACAATGAGCAGTTCTTC | CASSSPGLAGEGYNEQFF
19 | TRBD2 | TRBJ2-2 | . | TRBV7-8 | TGTGCCAGCAGCTTAGAGGGACTAGCGGGGCCCACGAACACCGGGGAGCTGTTTTTT | CASSLEGLAGPTNTGELFF
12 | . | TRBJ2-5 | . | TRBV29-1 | TGCAGCCCTGGCCCGGGAAGCAAGACCCAGCACTTC | CSPGPGSKTQHF
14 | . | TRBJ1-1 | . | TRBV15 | TGTGCCACCAGCAGATCGAGAGGGGACACTGAAGCTTTCTTT | CATSRSRGDTEAFF
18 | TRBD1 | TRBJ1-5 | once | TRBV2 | TGTGCCAGCAGTGGTACTGGACAGGGGTGGGTTGGCAATCAGCCCCAGCATTTT | CASSGTGQGWVGNQPQHF
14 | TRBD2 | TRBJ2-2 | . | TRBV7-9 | TGTGCCAGCGGGGACTACAGGAACACCGGGGAGCTGTTTTTT | CASGDYRNTGELFF
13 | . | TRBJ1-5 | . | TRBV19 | TGTGCCAGTAATACGGGGTTTGCTCAGCCCCAGCATTTT | CASNTGFAQPQHF
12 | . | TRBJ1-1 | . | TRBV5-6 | TGTGCCAGCTCTGCGGTGAACACTGAAGCTTTCTTT | CASSAVNTEAFF
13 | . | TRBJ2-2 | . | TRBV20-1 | TGCAGTGCTAGAAGAGAGGGCACCGGGGAGCTGTTTTTT | CSARREGTGELFF
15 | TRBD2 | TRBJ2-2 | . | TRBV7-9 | TGTGCCAGCAGCTCTGGACTAGCGCTGGACAGGGAGCTGTTTTTT | CASSSGLALDRELFF
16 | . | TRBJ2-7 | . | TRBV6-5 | TGTGCCAGCAGCTACGATTCCCGGGACTCCTCCTACGAGCAGTACTTC | CASSYDSRDSSYEQYF
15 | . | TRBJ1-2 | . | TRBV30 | TGTGCCTGGAGTGCCATCGGGGCCTACCGAGGAGGCTACACCTTC | CAWSAIGAYRGGYTF
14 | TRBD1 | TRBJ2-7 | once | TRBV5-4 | TGTGCCAGCAGCTCCCAGGACAGGGTCTACGAGCAGTACTTC | CASSSQDRVYEQYF
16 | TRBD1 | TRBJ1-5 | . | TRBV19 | TGTGCCAGTAGTATACCCACAGGGGGCGGCAATCAGCCCCAGCATTTT | CASSIPTGGGNQPQHF
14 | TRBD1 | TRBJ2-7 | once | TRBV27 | TGTGCCAGCAGTTCGGGACAGGCCCCCAACGAGCAGTACTTC | CASSSGQAPNEQYF
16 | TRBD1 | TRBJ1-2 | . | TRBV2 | TGTGCCAGCAGTGACTGGGACAGTACCTCTAACTATGGCTACACCTTC | CASSDWDSTSNYGYTF
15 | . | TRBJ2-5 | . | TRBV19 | TGTGCCAGTAGTATGTTCTTAGCCAGCTTCGAGACCCAGTACTTC | CASSMFLASFETQYF
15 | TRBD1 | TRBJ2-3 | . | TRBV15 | TGTGCCACCAGCAGTAGACAGGGGGATCCAGATACGCAGTATTTT | CATSSRQGDPDTQYF